One T cell receptor (beta chain) is described in this entry. It lacks a known antigen. Base qualities are not at hand, and no much larger clone is one base apart. V is reduced by 3 bases and J by 4 bases, leaving a spacing of 11 bases between them. Including the terminal cysteine and phenylalanine, the CDR3 comprises 14 residues. Only the CDR3 region is kept as DNA, spanning 42 bases read in frame from base 1. CDR1 and CDR2, looked up from the germline V gene (reference sequence), are LNHDA and SQIVND. Patients with a history of autoimmune disease or receiving systemic immunosuppression were excluded from the trial. Peripheral blood for TCR sequencing was collected from all dose cohorts at baseline, on cycle 4 day 1, and on cycle 7 day 1. Samples were obtained from an open-label, multicenter, first-in-human phase I dose-escalation trial of ivuxolimab. The trial enrolled adults with locally advanced or metastatic head and neck squamous cell, hepatocellular, melanoma or renal cell carcinoma. Before TCR sequencing, CD4+ T cells and CD8+ T cells were sorted from peripheral blood as separate populations.

This record comes from a study of OX40 agonist ivuxolimab in advanced cancers. With respect to the entire study: The costimulatory receptor OX40 (CD134) was targeted by ivuxolimab, a fully human IgG2 agonistic monoclonal antibody. Intravenous ivuxolimab was administered to patients every 2 weeks at six dose levels: 0.01, 0.1, 0.3, 1.5, 3 and 10 mg/kg. Of the approximately 50 dose-escalation patients, hepatocellular carcinoma was present in approximately 20, melanoma in some 15, renal cell carcinoma in 9 and head and neck cancer in 9. In the dose-escalation cohort, around 80% of patients were male, and the mean age was around 65 years with a range of roughly 20 to 80. Patients were allowed to have had prior anti-PD-1, anti-PD-L1 or anti-CTLA-4 therapy, and approximately 40% of the dose-escalation patients had previously received checkpoint inhibitors. Partial responses occurred in three dose-escalation patients, of whom one had hepatocellular carcinoma and two had cutaneous melanoma. The purpose of peripheral TCRbeta sequencing was to test whether ivuxolimab changed TCR sequence diversity and led to clonal T-cell expansion. The paper covers the monotherapy dose-escalation part of the phase I ivuxolimab trial, which included N = 52 patients.

The research as a whole found: Which antigens the clonally expanded peripheral T cells were specific for was not determined. At doses from 0.1 to 3.0 mg/kg, clonal expansion was seen in both CD4+ and CD8+ blood T cells between baseline and week 6. After ivuxolimab, expanded clones were on average more numerous among CD8+ T cells than among CD4+ T cells. In partial responders in the 0.1-3.0 mg/kg groups, normalized peripheral clonal expansion was found to be among the lowest, especially among CD8+ T cells. Low levels of normalized T-cell clonal expansion were also seen in some patients who did not respond.

For sequencing of the TCRbeta CDR3 region, genomic DNA was extracted from the sorted cells. TCRbeta CDR3 regions were sequenced using the immunoSEQ Assay. TCRdb took over this immuneACCESS table, retaining in-frame rearrangements with V and J assigned. Such tables are incomplete; in checked studies, under half of the missing clones stem from an unresolved V gene, and the remainder is unexplained. For this sample there are 20,000 to 25,000 clones; about 89% appear just once. Of the sample, nearly 60% falls within the top ten clones. The chain joins TRBV19 to TRBJ2-3; the D gene assignment is perhaps TRBD1 or TRBD2, with each matching 5 bases. The starting material was CD4+ or CD8+ T cells sorted from blood, obtained in a trial of the OX40 agonist ivuxolimab. The receptor's source is an adult with an advanced solid tumor such as melanoma, head and neck, liver or kidney cancer. This receptor has the CDR3 CASSIRGVADTQYF. The nucleotides read TGTGCCAGTAGTATTCGAGGGGTCGCAGATACGCAGTATTTT.